This T cell receptor (beta chain) was recorded in a study of patients and donors after allogeneic stem cell transplantation (TCRdb year 2020). The CDR3 measures 12 amino acids from cysteine to phenylalanine. Only the CDR3 part of the read is kept: 36 bases, read in frame from the first base. CDR1 is given as SQVTM and CDR2 as ANQGSEA, both from the germline V gene. Deletion took 6 bases off V and 3 bases off J, with a span of 11 bases between the germline ends. The library was generated by RT-PCR. Sequencing was carried out with a NextSeq 550. TCRdb trimmed the raw reads at Q25, called clones with MiXCR and kept productive beta chains. Each CDR3 protein appears once, grouped with its most common genes and DNA. Across this sample there are about 23,000 distinct CDR3 sequences, with less than 30% seen only once. The top ten clonotypes cover approximately 48% of the sample. This clonotype occurred a few times. No antigen is known for it. One base away there is no much larger clone; base qualities are not given.

The source is a human donor who was either an allogeneic HSCT recipient or a stem cell or donor lymphocyte infusion donor (not recorded which). It is not recorded whose cells these are; they may come from a transplant donor. The V and J segments used are TRBV29-1 and TRBJ1-2; there is no confident call for the D gene. The sequenced material came from blood, either unsorted or a sorted T cell fraction (not recorded which). The DNA sequence reads TGCAGCGTCCAACAGACTTACTATGGCTACACCTTC. This codes for CSVQQTYYGYTF.